Listed below are T cell receptor beta chains from one sample, sequenced in a study of cytomegalovirus exposure and HLA in healthy donors. The method was immunoSEQ multiplex PCR; TCRdb's version includes in-frame clones alone and lacks a portion of them. The sample lists roughly 100,000 clones, 75% to 85% occurring once. Source material: PBMCs. The receptors come from a man younger than 35 in good health and CMV-seronegative. Both conserved end residues are part of each CDR3. Each record gives: D gene, J gene, clone size, V gene, CDR3 protein, CDR3 DNA. A D gene is named only where the DNA matches it firmly. The size field is filled for only some rows; it gives once, few, many or a size class.

.	TRBJ2-5	.	TRBV2	CASSADRETQYF	TGTGCCAGCAGTGCCGACAGAGAGACCCAGTACTTC
.	TRBJ2-3	.	TRBV6-5	CASSYGRDTQYF	TGTGCCAGCAGTTACGGGAGAGATACGCAGTATTTT
TRBD1	TRBJ2-1	.	TRBV5-1	CASSLVGGQGNEQFF	TGCGCCAGCAGCTTGGTTGGCGGACAGGGCAATGAGCAGTTCTTC
.	TRBJ2-5	.	TRBV11-1	CASSIGGAGPQETQYF	TGTGCCAGCAGCATAGGGGGAGCGGGGCCCCAAGAGACCCAGTACTTC
.	TRBJ1-6	.	TRBV5-8	CASSLSLRNSPLHF	TGTGCCAGCAGCTTGTCGTTGAGGAATTCACCCCTCCACTTT
.	TRBJ2-3	.	TRBV27	CASRASEVTDTQYF	TGTGCCAGCAGGGCTAGCGAGGTCACAGATACGCAGTATTTT
TRBD1	TRBJ1-1	.	TRBV5-6	CASSSPGTGGRSTEAFF	TGTGCCAGCAGCTCCCCCGGGACAGGGGGCCGTAGCACTGAAGCTTTCTTT
TRBD1	TRBJ2-7	.	TRBV7-2	CASSSAGGTVYEQYF	TGTGCCAGCAGCTCTGCAGGGGGCACGGTATACGAGCAGTACTTC
.	TRBJ2-7	once	TRBV27	CASSSGIGYEQYF	TGTGCCAGCAGTTCGGGGATAGGGTACGAGCAGTACTTC
.	TRBJ2-4	few	TRBV5-6	CASSSQGEENIQYF	TGTGCCAGCAGCTCACAGGGTGAGGAAAACATTCAGTACTTC
TRBD2	TRBJ2-5	.	TRBV9	CASSPTLAGGETQYF	TGTGCCAGCAGCCCGACCCTAGCGGGAGGGGAGACCCAGTACTTC
.	TRBJ1-5	.	TRBV6-6	CASSPDPGNQPQHF	TGTGCCAGCAGCCCGGATCCGGGAAATCAGCCCCAGCATTTT
TRBD1	TRBJ2-7	few	TRBV6-1	CASLRDRGYEQYF	TGTGCCAGCCTAAGGGACAGAGGTTACGAGCAGTACTTC
TRBD1	TRBJ1-3	.	TRBV28	CASLTGGPGNTIYF	TGTGCCAGCCTGACAGGGGGCCCGGGAAACACCATATATTTT
TRBD2	TRBJ2-7	.	TRBV9	CASSSRTSGSYEQYF	TGTGCCAGCAGCTCCCGGACTAGCGGCTCCTACGAGCAGTACTTC
TRBD1	TRBJ2-7	few	TRBV5-1	CASSFGTGGYEQYF	TGCGCCAGCAGCTTTGGGACAGGGGGCTACGAGCAGTACTTC
TRBD2	TRBJ2-1	.	TRBV6-6	CASSYSGSGRYEQFF	TGTGCCAGCAGTTACTCGGGTAGCGGGAGGTATGAGCAGTTCTTC
TRBD2	TRBJ2-3	.	TRBV19	CASSIIGLAGATDTQYF	TGTGCCAGTAGTATAATCGGGCTAGCGGGGGCCACAGATACGCAGTATTTT
TRBD1	TRBJ1-4	.	TRBV7-2	CASSPPGTGVEKLFF	TGTGCCAGCAGCCCCCCCGGGACAGGGGTAGAAAAACTGTTTTTT
.	TRBJ2-3	.	TRBV27	CASFPGHTTDTQYF	TGTGCCAGTTTTCCGGGACATACCACAGATACGCAGTATTTT
TRBD1	TRBJ1-1	.	TRBV9	CASSPPGQLTTEAFF	TGTGCCAGCAGCCCACCGGGACAGCTTACGACTGAAGCTTTCTTT
.	TRBJ1-3	.	TRBV5-1	CASSLGQLSGNTIYF	TGCGCCAGCAGCTTAGGACAGCTCTCTGGAAACACCATATATTTT
.	TRBJ2-1	.	TRBV6-5	CASSPPRAVEQFF	TGTGCCAGCAGTCCACCTAGAGCCGTTGAGCAGTTCTTC
.	TRBJ1-1	few	TRBV6-5	CASSYGQGEAFF	TGTGCCAGCAGTTACGGGCAGGGAGAAGCTTTCTTT
.	TRBJ1-1	.	TRBV10-3	CAISGQGGDTEAFF	TGTGCCATCAGTGGGCAGGGCGGGGACACTGAAGCTTTCTTT
TRBD1	TRBJ1-2	once	TRBV28	CASSETGPFYGYTF	TGTGCCAGCAGCGAGACAGGGCCCTTCTATGGCTACACCTTC
TRBD1	TRBJ1-1	.	TRBV28	CASRHRDRDYNTEAFF	TGTGCCAGCAGGCATCGGGACAGAGATTATAACACTGAAGCTTTCTTT
.	TRBJ1-1	.	TRBV4-3	CASSQDMGLNTEAFF	TGCGCCAGCAGCCAAGATATGGGGCTGAACACTGAAGCTTTCTTT
.	TRBJ2-1	.	TRBV9	CASSSRPSARGEQFF	TGTGCCAGCAGCTCTAGGCCTTCAGCGAGAGGTGAGCAGTTCTTC
.	TRBJ1-4	.	TRBV15	CATSREFAARNEKLFF	TGTGCCACCAGCAGAGAATTCGCAGCGAGAAATGAAAAACTGTTTTTT
TRBD1	TRBJ2-1	.	TRBV12-5	CASVPGQGTYNEQFF	TGTGCTAGTGTTCCGGGACAGGGGACATACAATGAGCAGTTCTTC
.	TRBJ1-3	.	TRBV9	CASSAQGAPLYGNTIYF	TGTGCCAGCAGCGCTCAAGGGGCCCCACTCTATGGAAACACCATATATTTT
TRBD1	TRBJ1-2	.	TRBV7-2	CASSSDRGFLGYTF	TGTGCCAGCAGCTCGGACAGGGGCTTTCTGGGCTACACCTTC
TRBD1	TRBJ1-5	.	TRBV5-6	CASSFRTGTSNQPQHF	TGTGCCAGCAGCTTTAGGACAGGGACTAGCAATCAGCCCCAGCATTTT
.	TRBJ1-1	.	TRBV7-9	CASSPQSMNTEAFF	TGTGCCAGCAGCCCCCAATCCATGAACACTGAAGCTTTCTTT
TRBD2	TRBJ2-1	few	TRBV4-1	CASSQGTSGAVRDEQFF	TGCGCCAGCAGCCAAGGCACTAGCGGGGCCGTTCGGGATGAGCAGTTCTTC
TRBD1	TRBJ1-2	.	TRBV5-1	CASSLISGQGDGYTF	TGCGCCAGCAGCTTGATATCGGGACAGGGTGATGGCTACACCTTC
TRBD1	TRBJ1-2	.	TRBV5-4	CASSPGQLTTYGYTF	TGTGCCAGCAGCCCGGGACAGCTTACAACCTATGGCTACACCTTC
.	TRBJ1-4	.	TRBV2	CASSEGTSFGETNEKLFF	TGTGCCAGCAGTGAAGGGACATCCTTTGGCGAAACTAATGAAAAACTGTTTTTT
TRBD2	TRBJ2-7	.	TRBV29-1	CSVEGVGGYEQYF	TGCAGCGTTGAAGGAGTGGGGGGGTACGAGCAGTACTTC
.	TRBJ2-5	.	TRBV18	CASSPAVRREQYF	TGTGCCAGCTCACCGGCGGTGCGGAGAGAGCAGTACTTC
TRBD2	TRBJ2-5	.	TRBV5-1	CASSFRGLAGDGETQYF	TGCGCCAGCAGCTTTAGGGGGCTAGCGGGAGATGGCGAGACCCAGTACTTC
TRBD1	TRBJ2-7	.	TRBV19	CATRVQGAYEQYF	TGTGCCACCAGGGTACAGGGGGCCTACGAGCAGTACTTC
TRBD1	TRBJ2-1	.	TRBV27	CASSPTPGQVLNEQFF	TGTGCCAGCAGTCCGACCCCGGGACAGGTTCTCAATGAGCAGTTCTTC
.	TRBJ2-7	once	TRBV4-3	CASSQNARYPYEQYF	TGCGCCAGCAGCCAAAACGCGAGATACCCCTACGAGCAGTACTTC
TRBD2	TRBJ2-1	.	TRBV4-2	CASSPFRPSGSSYNEQFF	TGTGCCAGCAGCCCGTTCAGGCCTAGCGGGAGCTCCTACAATGAGCAGTTCTTC
TRBD1	TRBJ1-1	.	TRBV5-4	CASSLFLTGGANTEAFF	TGTGCCAGCAGCTTATTCCTGACAGGGGGCGCGAACACTGAAGCTTTCTTT
TRBD1	TRBJ2-6	.	TRBV30	CAWRTGNSGANVLTF	TGTGCCTGGCGGACAGGCAACTCTGGGGCCAACGTCCTGACTTTC
.	TRBJ1-1	.	TRBV14	CASGEGLGTEAFF	TGTGCCAGCGGAGAGGGATTGGGCACTGAAGCTTTCTTT
TRBD1	TRBJ2-7	few	TRBV7-9	CASTGAGGGNPYEQYF	TGTGCCAGCACCGGGGCAGGGGGCGGAAATCCCTACGAGCAGTACTTC
.	TRBJ2-7	.	TRBV5-1	CASSLVGGYEQYF	TGCGCCAGCAGCTTGGTCGGAGGGTACGAGCAGTACTTC
.	TRBJ2-5	.	TRBV11-2	CASTQGPGMETQYF	TGTGCCAGCACCCAAGGTCCGGGAATGGAGACCCAGTACTTC
TRBD1	TRBJ1-2	.	TRBV9	CASSVALQGGNGGYTF	TGTGCCAGCAGCGTGGCCCTACAGGGGGGAAATGGCGGCTACACCTTC